This T cell receptor (beta chain) comes out of a study of siplizumab effects on memory and regulatory T cells (dated by TCRdb to about 2019). Some background on the complete study: The study examined how the anti-CD2 antibody siplizumab affects alloreactive T-cell subsets in allogeneic mixed lymphocyte reactions built from human PBMCs. What the work shows at the level of the full study, not this receptor alone: Roughly 80-95% of proliferating CD4+ or CD8+ clones could not be assigned a naive or memory phenotype. Sequences below about 10^-5 frequency were poorly captured, so only a minor fraction of alloreactive clones could be mapped to unstimulated subsets. Of the alloreactive CD4+ clones that could be mapped, the Treg-derived share averaged almost 70% with siplizumab compared with 26.9% in control reactions. No functional confirmation was obtained for the suppressive function of proliferating Tregs from siplizumab cultures. The cumulative frequency of alloreactive sequences that could be traced back to unstimulated CD4+ memory T cells was significantly reduced by siplizumab. Unstimulated naive T cells appeared to be more diverse than memory T cells, and naive cells seemed to make a substantial contribution to the alloresponse.

Concerning this clone itself: No cognate antigen has been identified for it. Base qualities are not at hand, and no much larger clone is one base apart.

CDR1 GTSNPN and CDR2 SVGIG were looked up in the germline V gene (reference sequence). Trimming removed 4 bases from V and 5 bases from J, leaving 18 bases between the germline ends. The CDR3 measures 14 amino acids from cysteine to phenylalanine. The entry retains the CDR3 DNA only, 42 bases that are in frame from base 1. The method was the immunoSEQ multiplex PCR assay. Each sample had roughly 100,000 TCR templates assayed by the deep sequencing platform. Genomic DNA extracted from sorted T cells was used for TCRbeta CDR3 sequencing. The source study handled its data this way. The R programming language was used for clonal analysis of TCRbeta CDR3 data. Alloreactive CD4+ and CD8+ clones were identified by comparing unstimulated samples to CFSE-low samples taken after the reaction. By matching sequences to the repertoires of sorted unstimulated Treg and non-Treg cells, each alloreactive CD4+ clone was assigned a regulatory or non-regulatory origin. TCRdb mirrors the immuneACCESS table, restricted to in-frame sequences. Some clones are absent from its copies; in checked studies, under half trace to an unresolved V gene, and the reason for the others is unknown. V and J calls and clone size are as listed in that table; D and trimming were resolved from the DNA. The sample contains about 56,000 clones, just over 95% of them found a single time. The biggest ten clones account for 0.95% to 1.4% of the sample.

Additional sequencing covered unstimulated subsets from three donor pairs, namely CD8+ effector memory, CD4+ naive, CD8+ TEMRA, CD4+ memory and CD8+ naive. Sorted unstimulated T cells and proliferating T cells recovered from mixed lymphocyte reactions underwent TCRbeta CDR3 sequencing. Fresh whole blood from nine to eleven HLA-typed healthy donors served as the source for isolating PBMCs. The material sequenced was naive CD8+ T cells sorted from blood. The cell subset or site tag for this specimen amounts to: unstimulated naive T cells. The sequence came from a human donor in good health. Recombination joined TRBV30 with TRBJ2-7; the D gene is perhaps TRBD2, on 6 matching bases. The CDR3 here reads CAWIVPGVGDEQYF. The sequenced DNA: TGTGCCTGGATCGTTCCGGGAGTTGGCGACGAGCAGTACTTC.